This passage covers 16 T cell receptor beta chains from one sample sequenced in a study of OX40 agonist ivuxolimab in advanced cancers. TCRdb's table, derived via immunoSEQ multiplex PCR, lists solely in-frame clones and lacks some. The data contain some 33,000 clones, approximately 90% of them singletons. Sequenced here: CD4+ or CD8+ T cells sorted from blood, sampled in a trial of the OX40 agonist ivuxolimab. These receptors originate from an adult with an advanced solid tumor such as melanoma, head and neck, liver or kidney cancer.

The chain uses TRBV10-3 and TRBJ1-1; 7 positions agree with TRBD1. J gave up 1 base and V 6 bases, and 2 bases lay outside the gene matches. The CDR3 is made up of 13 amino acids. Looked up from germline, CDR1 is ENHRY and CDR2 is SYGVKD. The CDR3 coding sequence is TGTGCCATCAGCGGGACAGCGAACACTGAAGCTTTCTTT. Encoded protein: CAISGTANTEAFF.

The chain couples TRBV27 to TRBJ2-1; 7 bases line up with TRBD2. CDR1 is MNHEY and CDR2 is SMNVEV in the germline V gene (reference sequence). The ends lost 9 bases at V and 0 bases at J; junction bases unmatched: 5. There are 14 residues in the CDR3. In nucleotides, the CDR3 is TGTGCCAGGGCGGGGGAACTCTCCTACAATGAGCAGTTCTTC. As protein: CARAGELSYNEQFF.

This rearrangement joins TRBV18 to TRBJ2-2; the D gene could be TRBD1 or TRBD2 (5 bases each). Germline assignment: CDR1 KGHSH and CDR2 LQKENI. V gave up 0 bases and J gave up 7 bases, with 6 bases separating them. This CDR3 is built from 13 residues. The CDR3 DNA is TGTGCCAGCTCACCACCGGGGGTCGGGGAGCTGTTTTTT. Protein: CASSPPGVGELFF.

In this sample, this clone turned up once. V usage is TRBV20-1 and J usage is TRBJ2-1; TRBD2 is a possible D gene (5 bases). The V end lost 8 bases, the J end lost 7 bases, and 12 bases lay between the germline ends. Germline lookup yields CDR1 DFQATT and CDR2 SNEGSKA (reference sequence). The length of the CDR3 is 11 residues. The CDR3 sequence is CSPSPGNEQFF. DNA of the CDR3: TGCAGTCCCTCCCCGGGGAATGAGCAGTTCTTC.

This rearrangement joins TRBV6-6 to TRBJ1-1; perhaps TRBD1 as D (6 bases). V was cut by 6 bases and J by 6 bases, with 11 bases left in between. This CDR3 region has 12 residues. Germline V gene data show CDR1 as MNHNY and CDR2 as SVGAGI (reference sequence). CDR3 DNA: TGTGCCAGCAGAAATCAGGGGTCTGAAGCTTTCTTT. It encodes CASRNQGSEAFF.

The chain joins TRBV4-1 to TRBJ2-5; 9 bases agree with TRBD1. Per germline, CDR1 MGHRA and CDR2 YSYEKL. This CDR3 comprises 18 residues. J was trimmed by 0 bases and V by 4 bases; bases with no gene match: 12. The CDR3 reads CASSPRTGVTGNQETQYF. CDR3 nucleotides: TGCGCCAGCAGCCCCCGGACAGGGGTCACGGGGAACCAAGAGACCCAGTACTTC.

For the CDR3, the DNA is TGTGCCAGCAGTGTCCGGGAGGGGAGGATTTCAGATACGCAGTATTTT. Protein product: CASSVREGRISDTQYF. This rearrangement joins TRBV6-1 to TRBJ2-3; 8 bases align to TRBD2. V shed 4 bases and J 4 bases; nucleotides not matched to a gene: 10. The CDR3 runs 16 residues. CDR1 and CDR2 from the germline V gene are MNHNS and SASEGT.

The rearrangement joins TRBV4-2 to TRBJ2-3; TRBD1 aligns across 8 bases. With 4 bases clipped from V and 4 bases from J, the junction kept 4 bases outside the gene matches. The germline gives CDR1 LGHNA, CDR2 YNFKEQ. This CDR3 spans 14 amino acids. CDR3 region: CASSPGTGSDTQYF. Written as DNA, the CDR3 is TGTGCCAGCAGCCCCGGGACAGGATCAGATACGCAGTATTTT.

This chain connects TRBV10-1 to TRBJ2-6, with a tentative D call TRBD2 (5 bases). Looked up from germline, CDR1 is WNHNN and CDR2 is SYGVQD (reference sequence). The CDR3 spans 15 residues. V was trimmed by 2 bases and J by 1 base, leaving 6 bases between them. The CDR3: CASSERGSGANVLTF. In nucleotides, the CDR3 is TGCGCCAGCAGTGAGCGAGGGTCTGGGGCCAACGTCCTGACTTTC.

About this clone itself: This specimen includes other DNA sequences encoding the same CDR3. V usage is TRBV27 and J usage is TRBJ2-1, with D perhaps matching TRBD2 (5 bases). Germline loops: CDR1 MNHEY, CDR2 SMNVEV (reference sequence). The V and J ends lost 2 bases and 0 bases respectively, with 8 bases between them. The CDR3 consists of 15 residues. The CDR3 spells CASSLGGSSYNEQFF. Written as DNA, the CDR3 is TGTGCCAGCAGTTTAGGCGGGTCCTCCTACAATGAGCAGTTCTTC.

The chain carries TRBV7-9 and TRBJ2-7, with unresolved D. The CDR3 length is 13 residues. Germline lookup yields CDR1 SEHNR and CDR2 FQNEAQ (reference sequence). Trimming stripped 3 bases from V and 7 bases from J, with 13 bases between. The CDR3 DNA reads TGTGCCAGCAGCTTTCAAGGGTTCGGGGAGCAGTACGTC. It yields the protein CASSFQGFGEQYV.

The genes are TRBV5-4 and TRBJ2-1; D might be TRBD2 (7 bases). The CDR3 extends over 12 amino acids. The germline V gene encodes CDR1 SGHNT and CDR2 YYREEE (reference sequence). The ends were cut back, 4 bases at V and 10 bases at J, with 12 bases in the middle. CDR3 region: CASSPGGHEQFF. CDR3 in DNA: TGTGCCAGCAGCCCCGGGGGGCACGAGCAGTTCTTC. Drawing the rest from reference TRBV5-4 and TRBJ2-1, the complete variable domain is ETGVTQSPTHLIKTRGQQVTLRCSSQSGHNTVSWYQQALGQGPQFIFQYYREEENGRGNFPPRFSGLQFPNYSSELNVNALELDDSALYLCASSPGGHEQFFGPGTRLTVL.

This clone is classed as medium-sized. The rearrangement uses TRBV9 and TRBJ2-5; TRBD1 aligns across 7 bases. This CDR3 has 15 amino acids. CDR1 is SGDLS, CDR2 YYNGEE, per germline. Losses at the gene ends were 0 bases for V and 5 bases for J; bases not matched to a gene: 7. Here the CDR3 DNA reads TGTGCCAGCAGCGTAGATGGTAACAGGGGTGAGACCCAGTACTTC. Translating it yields CASSVDGNRGETQYF.

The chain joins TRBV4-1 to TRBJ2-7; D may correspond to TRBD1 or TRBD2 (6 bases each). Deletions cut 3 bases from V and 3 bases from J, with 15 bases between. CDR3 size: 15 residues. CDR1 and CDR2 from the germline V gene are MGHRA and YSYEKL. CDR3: CASSQHRDFSYEQYF. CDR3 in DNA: TGCGCCAGCAGCCAGCACAGGGACTTCAGCTACGAGCAGTACTTC.

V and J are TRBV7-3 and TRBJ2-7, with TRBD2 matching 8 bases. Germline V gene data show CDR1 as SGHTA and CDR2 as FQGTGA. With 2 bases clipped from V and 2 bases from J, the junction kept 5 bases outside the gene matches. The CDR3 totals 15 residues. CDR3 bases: TGTGCCAGCAGCTTATCGGGGGGGCTAGCCTACGAGCAGTACTTC. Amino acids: CASSLSGGLAYEQYF.

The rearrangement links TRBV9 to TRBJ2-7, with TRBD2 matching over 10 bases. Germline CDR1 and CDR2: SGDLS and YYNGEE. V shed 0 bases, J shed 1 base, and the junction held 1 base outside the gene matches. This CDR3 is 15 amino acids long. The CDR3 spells CASSVGLAGSYEQYF. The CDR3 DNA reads TGTGCCAGCAGCGTAGGACTAGCGGGTTCCTACGAGCAGTACTTC.